These 10 T cell receptor beta chains came from one sample sequenced in a study of shared clonotypes between healthy human individuals. Sequencing was performed with immunoSEQ multiplex PCR; in TCRdb, only in-frame clones are kept and a portion is missing. The sample shows roughly 1 million clones, more than 60% of them seen only once. Specimen: memory CD4+ T cells sorted from blood. Subset in this sample: CD45RA-negative fraction. The receptors here all came from a young man in good health.

The V call is TRBV6-4, the J call TRBJ2-2, with a possible D match to TRBD1 (5 bases). This CDR3 spans 16 amino acids. Germline V lookup: CDR1 MRHNA, CDR2 SNTAGT. Trimming left V 7 bases short and J 7 bases short, with 22 bases between. The CDR3: CASKPPIVGVHGELFF. Written as DNA, the CDR3 is TGTGCCAGCAAACCCCCAATCGTAGGGGTCCACGGGGAGCTGTTTTTT.

The chain is built from TRBV28 and TRBJ2-7; the D gene is possibly TRBD1 (5 bases). This CDR3 region has 12 residues. Germline lookup yields CDR1 MDHEN and CDR2 SYDVKM. Trimming removed 7 bases at V and 3 bases at J, with 10 bases between. The CDR3 DNA reads TGTGCCAGCAAGGGCAGGGACTACGAGCAGTACTTC. Translated: CASKGRDYEQYF.

The chain joins TRBV18 to TRBJ2-2; either TRBD1 or TRBD2 may supply D (5 bases each). The V end lost 4 bases, the J end lost 0 bases, and 15 bases lay between the germline ends. Germline values: CDR1 KGHSH, CDR2 LQKENI. CDR3 size: 17 residues. The CDR3 DNA is TGTGCCAGCTCACGTCATAGGGGAGACTCGAACACCGGGGAGCTGTTTTTT. Protein product: CASSRHRGDSNTGELFF.

This clone was detected only once. The V and J genes are TRBV7-8 and TRBJ2-7, with D unclear. V lost 5 bases and J 6 bases, leaving 17 bases between the germline ends. The CDR3 loop spans 14 amino acids. Germline V lookup: CDR1 SGHVS, CDR2 FQNEAQ. The CDR3 is CASSVIEFSGEQYF. CDR3 sequence (DNA): TGTGCCAGCAGCGTAATAGAATTTTCGGGCGAGCAGTACTTC. Full variable domain (remainder filled in from reference TRBV7-8 and TRBJ2-7): GAGVSQSPRYKVAKRGQDVALRCDPISGHVSLFWYQQALGQGPEFLTYFQNEAQLDKSGLPSDRFFAERPEGSVSTLKIQRTQQEDSAVYLCASSVIEFSGEQYFGPGTRLTVT.

The chain employs TRBV2 and TRBJ2-1; possibly TRBD2 for D (6 bases). CDR3 length: 12 residues. With 6 bases removed from V and 9 bases from J, the gap between germline ends came to 12 bases. Germline CDR1 reads SNHLY; CDR2 reads FYNNEI. The CDR3 loop is CASSRVEGEQFF. The CDR3 nucleotides are TGTGCCAGCAGCCGGGTGGAGGGTGAGCAGTTCTTC.

This clone turned up a few times. The sample has other DNA sequences that encode this CDR3 too. The rearrangement links TRBV5-4 to TRBJ1-3; no reliable D call. The CDR3 is 13 amino acids. Germline-derived CDR1 and CDR2 are SGHNT and YYREEE (reference sequence). The V end was cut by 5 bases, the J end by 0 bases, with 6 bases between. CDR3 region: CASSLTSGNTIYF. For the CDR3, the DNA is TGTGCCAGCAGTCTGACCTCTGGAAACACCATATATTTT.

The chain recombines TRBV5-4 with TRBJ2-7; a weak D match, TRBD1 (6 bases). V was clipped by 1 base and J by 2 bases, with 10 bases between them. The germline V gene encodes CDR1 SGHNT and CDR2 YYREEE (reference sequence). CDR3 length: 14 amino acids. DNA of the CDR3: TGTGCCAGCAGCTTGTCACAGGGACCCTACGAGCAGTACTTC. Translating gives CASSLSQGPYEQYF.

This clone was seen once. At one boundary the junction diverges from the germline segment, which might be a read error. The chain is built from TRBV10-1 and TRBJ1-2, with 10 bases identical to TRBD1. The CDR3 has 13 amino acids. Germline CDR1 reads WNHNN; CDR2 reads SYGVQD (reference sequence). CDR3 in DNA: TGCGCCAGCAGCACGACAGGGGGCGCGAGTAAGTCCTTC. Its protein product is CASSTTGGASKSF.

This clone has a single count. The chain is built from TRBV9 and TRBJ2-7; D uncertain. V was pared by 0 bases and J by 0 bases, with 7 bases between. Germline V gene sequence: CDR1 SGDLS, CDR2 YYNGEE. CDR3 length: 14 residues. CDR3 nucleotides: TGTGCCAGCAGCGTAGGTCTTCTCTCCTACGAGCAGTACTTC. The encoded protein is CASSVGLLSYEQYF.

V is TRBV6-6 and J is TRBJ2-5; TRBD2 matches at 8 bases. This CDR3 has 16 residues. Trimming cost V 4 bases and J 2 bases; bases outside gene matches: 9. Germline V gives CDR1 MNHNY, CDR2 SVGAGI (reference sequence). The CDR3 DNA follows: TGTGCCAGCAGTTCTGCTGGTTCTAGCGGGCAAGAGACCCAGTACTTC. Its protein is CASSSAGSSGQETQYF.